The entry that follows covers one T cell receptor beta chain sequence. As yet, its antigen is unknown. The entry originates in a study of cytomegalovirus exposure and HLA in healthy donors. Overall study findings and caveats: As a later analysis revealed, most CMV-associated TCR beta chains appeared HLA-restricted.

Likely unrecorded immune exposures existed in these nominally healthy donors. The PCR used 60 Vbeta and 13 Jbeta primers. Produced via immunoSEQ multiplex PCR; TCRdb's table is partial and in-frame only. The sample yields approximately 160,000 clones, over 65% seen once. Germline V CDR1 and CDR2: MDHEN, SYDVKM. CDR3 length: 14 amino acids. V lost 6 bases and J lost 5; bases outside the gene matches: 8. This sequence originates from a man between 18 and 35 years old in good health and CMV-seropositive. This chain links TRBV28 with TRBJ1-1; 8 bases line up with TRBD1. Sequenced input: PBMCs. CDR3 DNA sequence: TGTGCCAGCAGGCTGACAGGGGTGGGGACTGAAGCTTTCTTT. Translating gives CASRLTGVGTEAFF. The complete variable domain, with remaining parts taken from reference TRBV28 and TRBJ1-1, reads DVKVTQSSRYLVKRTGEKVFLECVQDMDHENMFWYRQDPGLGLRLIYFSYDVKMKEKGDIPEGYSVSREKKERFSLILESASTNQTSMYLCASRLTGVGTEAFFGQGTRLTVV.